The table lists the clone carrying this T cell receptor beta chain with many counts. The data were obtained in a study of T-cell memory formation after mild COVID-19. The CDR3 extends over 13 amino acids. The germline V gene has CDR1 SGHRS and CDR2 YFSETQ. The V end was cut by 5 bases, the J end by 0 bases, with 7 bases between. Using its own MiXCR run on the 5' RACE reads, TCRdb lists one record per CDR3 protein. The sample records roughly 310,000 distinct CDR3 sequences, roughly 15% being singletons. The specimen was PBMCs or a T cell subset sorted from them (not recorded which). This clonotype originated in a man younger than 35 who had mild COVID-19 (a few samples of this study predate the infection). Cell type and time point are not known. The chain combines TRBV5-1 with TRBJ2-3; D gene uncertain. CDR3 loop: CASRSDSTDTQYF. In nucleotides, the CDR3 is TGCGCCAGCAGGTCGGACAGCACAGATACGCAGTATTTT.